One sample yielded the 28 T cell receptor beta chains listed below, sequenced in a study of vaccination effects on CD4 cells after COVID-19. TCRdb keeps only in-frame clones here, not all; method: immunoSEQ multiplex PCR. Among some 66,000 clones, 70% to 80% were seen once, and the ten largest hold about 2.4%. Isolation of CD4+ T cells took place after nine to ten days of culture. Participants each got two BNT162b2 or mRNA-1273 vaccine doses. For these TCRs, the target antigens are not known. This sample comprised CD4+ T cells from PBMCs cultured without peptide, obtained after COVID-19 vaccination. These receptors were obtained from a human donor who received a COVID-19 vaccine.

The genes are TRBV19 and TRBJ1-5; the D is unclear. V lost 6 bases to trimming and J lost 5 bases, with 8 bases between them. This CDR3 is 12 amino acids long. CDR1 LNHDA and CDR2 SQIVND come from the germline V gene (reference sequence). CDR3 in amino acids: CASSRAHQPQHF. The CDR3 DNA is TGTGCCAGTAGCCGGGCGCATCAGCCCCAGCATTTT.

The chain carries TRBV29-1 and TRBJ2-3, with D perhaps matching TRBD1 (6 bases). The CDR3 extends over 14 amino acids. Deletions cut 7 bases from V and 0 bases from J, with 14 bases between. CDR1 SQVTM and CDR2 ANQGSEA come from the germline V gene. CDR3 sequence: CSARGSASTDTQYF. The CDR3 nucleotides read TGCAGCGCCAGGGGATCAGCTAGCACAGATACGCAGTATTTT.

The J gene is TRBJ2-3, the V gene TRBV18; 8 bases are a match to TRBD2. This CDR3 is 16 amino acids long. V lost 3 bases, J lost 2 bases, and 7 bases stayed unmatched. Germline V lookup: CDR1 KGHSH, CDR2 LQKENI. The CDR3: CASSPRSGGPTDTQYF. The CDR3 DNA reads TGTGCCAGCTCACCTCGAAGCGGGGGACCCACAGATACGCAGTATTTT.

This clone occurred once. The gene calls are TRBV7-2 and TRBJ1-3; no firm D call. The CDR3 is 15 residues long. In germline, CDR1 is SGHTA, CDR2 FQGNSA. V was pared by 5 bases and J by 0 bases, with 11 bases between. CDR3 in amino acids: CASSPGLSSGNTIYF. As DNA, the CDR3 is TGTGCCAGCAGCCCCGGACTGTCCTCTGGAAACACCATATATTTT.

The genes are TRBV7-9 and TRBJ2-3; the D gene is possibly TRBD1 (6 bases). CDR1 is SEHNR and CDR2 is FQNEAQ in the germline V gene (reference sequence). Trimming cost V 5 bases and J 6 bases, with 9 bases left between them. This CDR3 is 12 amino acids long. In nucleotides, the CDR3 is TGTGCCAGCAGCGAAACAGGGGATACGCAGTATTTT. Protein sequence: CASSETGDTQYF.

V is TRBV2 and J is TRBJ1-5; TRBD1 is a possible D gene (5 bases). CDR3 length: 13 amino acids. CDR1 and CDR2 (germline): SNHLY, FYNNEI. V lost 5 bases, J lost 4 bases, and 9 bases lay in between. The CDR3 sequence is CASSQQENQPQHF. CDR3 DNA: TGTGCCAGCAGTCAACAGGAGAATCAGCCCCAGCATTTT.

The rearrangement uses TRBV28 and TRBJ1-3, with a possible D match to TRBD1 (5 bases). The CDR3 extends over 14 amino acids. Germline V gene lookup returns CDR1 MDHEN and CDR2 SYDVKM. V was cut by 6 bases and J by 0 bases, with 9 bases left in between. DNA of the CDR3: TGTGCCAGCAGCCCAGGGCTCTCTGGAAACACCATATATTTT. Translation: CASSPGLSGNTIYF.

The chain carries TRBV6-2 or TRBV6-3 and TRBJ2-2; D gene unclear. Trimming removed 4 bases at V and 1 base at J, with 13 bases between. The CDR3 is 16 residues long. CDR1 MNHEY and CDR2 SVGEGT come from the germline V gene. The CDR3 region has the DNA TGTGCCAGCAGTTCCCCGGCAGGCCAGAACACCGGGGAGCTGTTTTTT. Its translation is CASSSPAGQNTGELFF.

This clone occurred a few times. The CDR3 bases are TGCAGCGTCGACAGGGGATTGGACACCGGGGAGCTGTTTTTT. Translated, it gives CSVDRGLDTGELFF. The chain recombines TRBV29-1 with TRBJ2-2; TRBD1 agrees at 8 bases. CDR3 length: 14 amino acids. V shed 6 bases, J shed 3 bases, and the junction held 6 bases outside the gene matches. Germline V gene data show CDR1 as SQVTM and CDR2 as ANQGSEA.

The chain carries TRBV2 and TRBJ1-6; maybe TRBD1 (5 bases). CDR3 length equals 15 residues. Trimming left V 7 bases short and J 7 bases short, with 17 bases between. Germline CDR1 reads SNHLY; CDR2 reads FYNNEI. CDR3 sequence: CASTPTGTGNSPLHF. DNA of the CDR3: TGTGCCAGCACCCCGACCGGGACTGGCAATTCACCCCTCCACTTT.

V and J are TRBV18 and TRBJ1-1; D remains ambiguous. CDR3 length: 15 amino acids. Germline values: CDR1 KGHSH, CDR2 LQKENI. The ends were cut back, 1 base at V and 3 bases at J, with 12 bases in the middle. The CDR3 DNA is TGTGCCAGCTCACCACTAGCAGTTAAGGACACTGAAGCTTTCTTT. Translation gives CASSPLAVKDTEAFF.

The gene calls are TRBV5-1 and TRBJ2-5; 11 bases are shared with TRBD1. From germline, CDR1 is SGHRS and CDR2 YFSETQ. The CDR3 loop spans 15 amino acids. Trimming cost V 5 bases and J 4 bases; bases outside gene matches: 7. CDR3 coding DNA: TGCGCCAGCAGGATTCGGACAGGGGGCCGAGAGACCCAGTACTTC. Translated: CASRIRTGGRETQYF.

V gene TRBV19 combines with J gene TRBJ2-6; 7 bases map to TRBD1. In germline, CDR1 is LNHDA, CDR2 SQIVND (reference sequence). This CDR3 has 18 amino acids. The V and J ends lost 5 bases and 0 bases, in that order; junction bases with no gene match: 10. The CDR3 sequence is CASSLPGTETSGANVLTF. CDR3 sequence (DNA): TGTGCCAGTAGTCTCCCCGGGACAGAAACCTCTGGGGCCAACGTCCTGACTTTC.

J is TRBJ2-2 and V is TRBV10-1; D might be TRBD1 or TRBD2, each matching 5 bases. The V gene lost 5 bases and the J gene lost 0 bases, with 10 bases spanning the gap. The CDR3 length is 15 residues. The germline CDR1 and CDR2 sequences are WNHNN and SYGVQD (reference sequence). As DNA, the CDR3 is TGCGCCAGCAGTACCCGGGGCACGAACACCGGGGAGCTGTTTTTT. Amino acids: CASSTRGTNTGELFF.

The chain carries TRBV11-2 and TRBJ2-2; unclear D gene. The CDR3 covers 13 residues. Germline V CDR1 and CDR2: SGHAT, FQNNGV. V lost 3 bases and J 0 bases, leaving 2 bases between the germline ends. In DNA form, the CDR3 reads TGTGCCAGCAGCTTCACGAACACCGGGGAGCTGTTTTTT. This encodes CASSFTNTGELFF.

The V gene is TRBV2, the J gene TRBJ1-2; 10 bases line up with TRBD1. The length of the CDR3 is 13 residues. Germline V CDR1 and CDR2: SNHLY, FYNNEI. After removal of 8 bases from V and 8 bases from J, the junction contained 8 bases not matched to a gene. CDR3 coding DNA: TGTGCCAGCCGGAGACAGGGGGCGCAAGGCTACACCTTC. Translated: CASRRQGAQGYTF.

The CDR3 nucleotides read TGTGCCAGCAGCTCCCAAGGGGGCGGCATGAATGAGCAGTTCTTC. Protein: CASSSQGGGMNEQFF. This chain uses TRBV7-3 with TRBJ2-1; 7 positions agree with TRBD1. The germline V gene encodes CDR1 SGHTA and CDR2 FQGTGA. With V trimmed by 4 bases and J by 7 bases, 10 bases remained unmatched. The CDR3 totals 15 residues.

The rearrangement joins TRBV23-1 to TRBJ1-1, with D perhaps TRBD1 (5 bases). TRBV23-1 belongs to the ORF category, with a function that is uncertain. V was cut by 6 bases and J by 0 bases, with 14 bases left in between. CDR3 length equals 15 residues. CDR3 bases: TGCGCCAGCAGCCGAATACAGGAAATGAACACTGAAGCTTTCTTT. It translates to CASSRIQEMNTEAFF.

The rearrangement joins TRBV10-2 to TRBJ2-1, with D maybe TRBD1 (5 bases). CDR3 length equals 12 residues. Germline V gene sequence: CDR1 WSHSY, CDR2 SAAADI. Trimming took 7 bases from V and 10 from J, leaving 14 bases between them. The chain's CDR3 is CASNQGTGEQFF. CDR3 coding DNA: TGCGCCAGCAATCAGGGTACAGGAGAGCAGTTCTTC.

This clone was seen a few times. V is TRBV12-2 and J is TRBJ2-7; TRBD1, as called in the table, went unchecked against the DNA. TRBV12-2 is flagged as a pseudogene. This CDR3 region has 15 residues. CDR3 DNA sequence: TGTGCAAGTCGCTTAGGAGGACAAGGAACCCACGAGCAGTACGTC. Its protein is CASRLGGQGTHEQYV.

The V and J genes are TRBV19 and TRBJ1-2; the match to TRBD1 covers 10 bases. V shed 6 bases, J shed 3 bases, and the junction held 7 bases outside the gene matches. CDR3 length: 15 amino acids. Germline assignment: CDR1 LNHDA and CDR2 SQIVND (reference sequence). In nucleotides, the CDR3 is TGTGCCAGTAGACCCGGGACAGGGGCCGACTATGGCTACACCTTC. It translates to CASRPGTGADYGYTF.

The chain is built from TRBV7-3 and TRBJ2-5, with 16 bases lining up with TRBD2. The V and J ends lost 5 bases and 5 bases, in that order; junction bases with no gene match: 5. The CDR3 extends over 16 amino acids. CDR1 and CDR2 (germline): SGHTA, FQGTGA. The CDR3 is CASSLGLAGGTETQYF. The CDR3 DNA reads TGTGCCAGCAGCCTGGGACTAGCGGGGGGGACGGAGACCCAGTACTTC.

This sequence joins TRBV2 and TRBJ2-1, with TRBD2 matching 15 bases. The V segment lost 6 bases and the J segment 2 bases; nucleotides outside the gene matches: 11. Germline V gives CDR1 SNHLY, CDR2 FYNNEI. This CDR3 has 19 amino acids. The CDR3 spells CASRREPGLAGGTYNEQFF. CDR3 bases: TGTGCCAGCAGGAGGGAGCCGGGACTAGCGGGGGGTACCTACAATGAGCAGTTCTTC.

The chain is built from TRBV19 and TRBJ2-3; TRBD1 might be the D (6 bases). Looked up from germline, CDR1 is LNHDA and CDR2 is SQIVND (reference sequence). This CDR3 has 18 residues. The V and J ends lost 5 bases and 0 bases respectively, with 21 bases between them. DNA of the CDR3: TGTGCCAGTAGTGACCGGATCGGGACACATTCTAGCACAGATACGCAGTATTTT. It codes for CASSDRIGTHSSTDTQYF.

The V gene is TRBV6-1, the J gene TRBJ2-1; 7 nucleotides line up with TRBD1. The CDR3 extends over 17 amino acids. With V trimmed by 4 bases and J by 5 bases, 14 bases remained unmatched. Looked up from germline, CDR1 is MNHNS and CDR2 is SASEGT. The CDR3 spells CASSGPGQALSNNEQFF. The CDR3 DNA is TGTGCCAGCAGTGGGCCAGGACAGGCCCTTTCGAACAATGAGCAGTTCTTC.

The chain uses TRBV19 and TRBJ1-4; maybe TRBD1 (6 bases). Germline V gene sequence: CDR1 LNHDA, CDR2 SQIVND (reference sequence). Trimming took off 6 bases at V and 3 bases at J, with 11 bases between the two ends. The CDR3 spans 14 residues. The CDR3 coding sequence is TGTGCCAGTAGCTCAACAGGGTCTAATGAAAAACTGTTTTTT. It specifies CASSSTGSNEKLFF.

The chain links TRBV6-5 to TRBJ1-2; a possible D gene is TRBD1 (5 bases). The CDR3 runs 14 residues. CDR1 MNHEY and CDR2 SVGAGI come from the germline V gene. The ends were cut back, 6 bases at V and 7 bases at J, with 18 bases in the middle. The CDR3 coding sequence is TGTGCCAGCAGAGCCAGTCAGGGTTCGGCTGGCTACACCTTC. It is translated as CASRASQGSAGYTF.

This chain uses TRBV5-1 with TRBJ1-1; D remains unclear. There are 12 residues in the CDR3. CDR1 is SGHRS and CDR2 is YFSETQ in the germline V gene. V lost 3 bases, J lost 6 bases, and 9 bases lay in between. CDR3 region: CASSSTSPEAFF. CDR3 sequence (DNA): TGCGCCAGCAGCTCAACCAGCCCTGAAGCTTTCTTT.